This T cell receptor (beta chain) derives from a study of blood T cells in healthy people across ages. Study results and caveats: Older age coincided with a roughly linear decline in TCR beta diversity per million T cells. Unknown donor CMV status possibly confounded expanded clonotype changes.

Germline lookup yields CDR1 WSHSY and CDR2 SAAADI. V lost 8 bases and J lost 3, with 12 bases in between. There are 13 residues in the CDR3. A note on this clonotype: Its antigen remains unknown.

Caucasian individuals from Russia who were healthy and aged roughly 6 to 95 acted as donors. Together with a sample-barcoded 5' primer, a J-beta primer mix was included in a second PCR lasting roughly 7 to 11 cycles. Via MiXCR, TCRdb re-called the 5' RACE reads, giving one row per CDR3 protein. The sample has 1.5 million to 1.8 million distinct CDR3 sequences, 42% seen once. The chain is built from TRBV10-2 and TRBJ2-3; unclear D gene. The source of this sequence is a woman aged 18 to 35 in good health. Sample: blood. The CDR3 region has the DNA TGCGCCAGCCAACGAGATGGGACAGATACGCAGTATTTT. This encodes CASQRDGTDTQYF.